The source of this T cell receptor beta chain is a study of blood T cell repertoires in COVID-19. Looking at the study overall: Samples of COVID-19 (acute and convalescent) were obtained from the United States, Italy and Spain. The cDNA or gDNA used as material had been derived from T cells, B-cell-depleted T cells, or PBMCs.

The CDR3 runs to 13 residues. The germline gives CDR1 SGHTA, CDR2 FQGNSA. V dropped 8 bases and J dropped 1 base, with 12 bases sitting between them. The authors' processing: How many nucleated cells were present was estimated from reference gene primer amplification. Measured with immunoSEQ multiplex PCR; TCRdb has only the in-frame clones, and not every one. The DNA was the basis for D and trimming; V, J and clone size are from that table. The sample gives about 260,000 clones, around 87% of which show up once; roughly 4.9% is in the top ten. The chain employs TRBV7-2 and TRBJ2-7, with a possible D match to TRBD1 (6 bases). Sequenced material: peripheral blood. The TCR was taken from a woman aged 60 to 75 with COVID-19, enrolled during active disease. The CDR3 DNA is TGTGCCAGCCTTAGGGACAAATCCTACGAGCAGTACTTC. The encoded protein is CASLRDKSYEQYF.